This T cell receptor (beta chain) was identified in a study of T cell responses to AZD1222 COVID-19 vaccine. Per germline, CDR1 LNHDA and CDR2 SQIVND (reference sequence). The CDR3 consists of 15 residues. V lost 2 bases to trimming and J lost 3 bases; unmatched junction nucleotides: 7. TCRdb's table, derived via immunoSEQ multiplex PCR, lists solely in-frame clones and lacks some. The table includes 150,000 to 200,000 clones, just over 90% detected once. This chain joins TRBV19 and TRBJ2-7, with 7 positions matching TRBD2. Sequencing was performed on peripheral blood, taken 28 days after the second AZD1222 dose. The receptor was isolated from an adult who received the AZD1222 COVID-19 vaccine. As DNA, the CDR3 is TGTGCCAGTAGTATAAAAGCGGGGCCGATCTACGAGCAGTACTTC. Amino acids: CASSIKAGPIYEQYF.